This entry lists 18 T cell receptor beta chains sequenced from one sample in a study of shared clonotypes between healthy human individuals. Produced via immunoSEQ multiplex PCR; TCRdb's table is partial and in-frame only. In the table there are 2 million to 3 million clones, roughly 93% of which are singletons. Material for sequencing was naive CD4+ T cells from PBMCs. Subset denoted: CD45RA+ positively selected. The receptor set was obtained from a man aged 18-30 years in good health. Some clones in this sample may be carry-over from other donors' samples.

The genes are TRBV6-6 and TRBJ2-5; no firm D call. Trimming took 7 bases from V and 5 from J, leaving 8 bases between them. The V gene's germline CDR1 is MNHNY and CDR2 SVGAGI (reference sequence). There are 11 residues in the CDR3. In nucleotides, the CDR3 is TGTGCCAGCACCCAGGAGGAGACCCAGTACTTC. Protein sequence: CASTQEETQYF.

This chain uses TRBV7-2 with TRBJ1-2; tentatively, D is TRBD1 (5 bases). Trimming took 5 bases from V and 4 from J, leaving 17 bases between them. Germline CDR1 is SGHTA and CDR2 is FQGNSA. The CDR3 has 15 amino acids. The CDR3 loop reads CASSLMGQVVYGYTF. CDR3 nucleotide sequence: TGTGCCAGCAGCCTCATGGGGCAGGTGGTCTATGGCTACACCTTC.

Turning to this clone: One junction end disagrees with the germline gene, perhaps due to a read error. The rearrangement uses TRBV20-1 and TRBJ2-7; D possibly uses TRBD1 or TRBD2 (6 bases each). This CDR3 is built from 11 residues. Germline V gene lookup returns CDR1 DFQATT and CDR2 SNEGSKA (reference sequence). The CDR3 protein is CSARRDTRGVF. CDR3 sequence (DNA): TGCAGTGCGCGGAGGGACACTCGAGGGGTCTTC.

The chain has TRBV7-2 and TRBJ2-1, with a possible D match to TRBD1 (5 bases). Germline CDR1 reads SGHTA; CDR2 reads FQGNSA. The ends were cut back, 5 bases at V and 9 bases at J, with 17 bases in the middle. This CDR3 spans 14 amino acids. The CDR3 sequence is CASSPEVGAGEQFF. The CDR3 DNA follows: TGTGCCAGCAGCCCCGAGGTAGGGGCCGGTGAGCAGTTCTTC. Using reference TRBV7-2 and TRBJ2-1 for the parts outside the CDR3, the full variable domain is GAGVSQSPSNKVTEKGKDVELRCDPISGHTALYWYRQSLGQGLEFLIYFQGNSAPDKSGLPSDRFSAERTGGSVSTLTIQRTQQEDSAVYLCASSPEVGAGEQFFGPGTRLTVL.

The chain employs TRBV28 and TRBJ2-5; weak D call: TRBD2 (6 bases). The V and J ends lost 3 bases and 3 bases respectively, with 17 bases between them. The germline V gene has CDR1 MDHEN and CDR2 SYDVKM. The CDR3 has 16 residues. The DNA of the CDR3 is TGTGCCAGCAGTTTCGGGGCGGGAATCTCCGAAGAGACCCAGTACTTC. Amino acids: CASSFGAGISEETQYF.

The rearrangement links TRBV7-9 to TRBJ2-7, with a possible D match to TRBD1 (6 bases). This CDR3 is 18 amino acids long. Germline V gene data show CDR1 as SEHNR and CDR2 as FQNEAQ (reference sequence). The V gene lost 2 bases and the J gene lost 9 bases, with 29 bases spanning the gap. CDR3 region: CASSLWVVGSGLFRGQYF. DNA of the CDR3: TGTGCCAGCAGCTTATGGGTGGTTGGGAGCGGTCTATTCAGGGGGCAGTACTTC.

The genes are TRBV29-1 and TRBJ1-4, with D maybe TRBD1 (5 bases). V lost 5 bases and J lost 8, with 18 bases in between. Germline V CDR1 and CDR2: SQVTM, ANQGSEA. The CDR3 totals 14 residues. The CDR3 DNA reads TGCAGCGTTCACCGGGACGCCTGGGGAGAAAAACTGTTTTTT. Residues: CSVHRDAWGEKLFF.

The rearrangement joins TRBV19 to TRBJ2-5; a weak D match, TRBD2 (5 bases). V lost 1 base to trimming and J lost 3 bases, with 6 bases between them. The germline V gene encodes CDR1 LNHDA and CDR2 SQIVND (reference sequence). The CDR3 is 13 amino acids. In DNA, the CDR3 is TGTGCCAGTAGTATAGTGCGGGAAGAGACCCAGTACTTC. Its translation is CASSIVREETQYF.

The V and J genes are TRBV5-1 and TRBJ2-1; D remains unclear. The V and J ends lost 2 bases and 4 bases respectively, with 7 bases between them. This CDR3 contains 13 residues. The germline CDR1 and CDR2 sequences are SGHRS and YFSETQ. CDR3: CASSFPQYNEQFF. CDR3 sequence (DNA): TGCGCCAGCAGCTTTCCACAGTACAATGAGCAGTTCTTC.

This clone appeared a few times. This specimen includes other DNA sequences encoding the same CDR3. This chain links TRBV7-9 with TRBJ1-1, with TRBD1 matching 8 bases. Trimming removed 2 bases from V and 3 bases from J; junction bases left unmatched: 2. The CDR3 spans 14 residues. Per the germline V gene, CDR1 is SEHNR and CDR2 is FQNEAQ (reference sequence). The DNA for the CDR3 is TGTGCCAGCAGCTTATTACAGGGGGACACTGAAGCTTTCTTT. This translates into CASSLLQGDTEAFF.

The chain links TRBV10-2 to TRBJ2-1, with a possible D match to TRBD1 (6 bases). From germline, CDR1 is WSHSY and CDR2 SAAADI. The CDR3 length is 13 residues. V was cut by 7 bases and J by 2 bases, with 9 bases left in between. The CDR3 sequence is CASTRDTYNEQFF. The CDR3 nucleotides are TGCGCCAGCACTCGGGACACCTACAATGAGCAGTTCTTC.

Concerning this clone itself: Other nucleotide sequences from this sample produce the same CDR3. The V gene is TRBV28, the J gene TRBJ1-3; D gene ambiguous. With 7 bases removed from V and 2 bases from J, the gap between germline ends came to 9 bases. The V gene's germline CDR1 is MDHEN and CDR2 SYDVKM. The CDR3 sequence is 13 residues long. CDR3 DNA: TGTGCCAGCATAGGCGGTCCTGGAAACACCATATATTTT. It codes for CASIGGPGNTIYF.

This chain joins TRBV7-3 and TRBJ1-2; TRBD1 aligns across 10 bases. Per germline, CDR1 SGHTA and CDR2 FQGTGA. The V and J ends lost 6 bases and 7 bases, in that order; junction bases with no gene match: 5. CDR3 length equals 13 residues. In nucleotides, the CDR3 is TGTGCCAGCAGTTCGACAGGGGGCCGTGGCTACACCTTC. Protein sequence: CASSSTGGRGYTF.

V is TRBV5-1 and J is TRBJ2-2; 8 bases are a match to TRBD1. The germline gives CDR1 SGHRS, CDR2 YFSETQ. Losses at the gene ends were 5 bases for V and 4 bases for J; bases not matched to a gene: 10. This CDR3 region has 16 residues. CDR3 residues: CASSTQIDRGTGELFF. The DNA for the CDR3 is TGCGCCAGCAGTACACAAATCGACAGGGGCACCGGGGAGCTGTTTTTT.

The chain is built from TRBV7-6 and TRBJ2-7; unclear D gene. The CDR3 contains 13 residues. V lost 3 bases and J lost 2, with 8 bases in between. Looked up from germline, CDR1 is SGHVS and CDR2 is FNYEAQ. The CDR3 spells CASSFEQPYEQYF. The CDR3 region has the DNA TGTGCCAGCAGCTTTGAACAGCCCTACGAGCAGTACTTC.

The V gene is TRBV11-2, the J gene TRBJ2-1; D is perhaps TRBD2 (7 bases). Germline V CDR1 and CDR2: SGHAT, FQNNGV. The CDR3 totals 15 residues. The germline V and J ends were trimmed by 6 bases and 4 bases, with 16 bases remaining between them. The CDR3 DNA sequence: TGTGCCAGCAGATCCCGGGGGGCGGGATACAATGAGCAGTTCTTC. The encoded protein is CASRSRGAGYNEQFF.

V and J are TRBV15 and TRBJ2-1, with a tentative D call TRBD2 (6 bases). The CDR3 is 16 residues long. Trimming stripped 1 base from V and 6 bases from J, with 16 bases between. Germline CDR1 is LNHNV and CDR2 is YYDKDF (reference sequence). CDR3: CATSRGKGGTRNEQFF. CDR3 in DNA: TGTGCCACCAGCAGAGGGAAGGGCGGGACGCGCAATGAGCAGTTCTTC.

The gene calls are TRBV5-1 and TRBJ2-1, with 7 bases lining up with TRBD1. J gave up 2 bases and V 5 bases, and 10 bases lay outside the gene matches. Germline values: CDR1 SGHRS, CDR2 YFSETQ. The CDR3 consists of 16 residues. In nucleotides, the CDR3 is TGCGCCAGCAGGACAGGGACAACGGTGGCCTACAATGAGCAGTTCTTC. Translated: CASRTGTTVAYNEQFF.